Below are 26 T cell receptor beta chains sequenced from a single sample in a study of human T cells and chemical hapten exposure. Using its own MiXCR run on the RACE reads, TCRdb lists one record per CDR3 protein. The data contain 95,000 to 100,000 distinct CDR3 sequences, roughly an eighth of them singletons. Time point defined: patch test 1, 2 weeks after DPC sensitization. As for treatment: therapeutic diphenylcyclopropenone sensitization with weekly scalp DPC. The material sequenced was whole blood, taken in connection with sensitization to the hapten diphenylcyclopropenone (DPC). These receptors all come from a woman between 40 and 50 years old with alopecia areata. Some clones in this sample may be carry-over from other donors' samples.

Of note for this clonotype: A clone one base away is much larger, so this may be a read error. The chain is built from TRBV29-1 and TRBJ2-7, with D possibly being TRBD1 (6 bases). Trimming took 6 bases from V and 4 from J, leaving 10 bases between them. Germline CDR1 and CDR2: SQVTM and ANQGSEA. This CDR3 spans 11 amino acids. Here the CDR3 reads CSVEQGYEQYF. The CDR3 DNA reads as TGCAGCGTCGAACAGGGTTACGAGCAGTACTTC.

This clonotype was seen a handful of times. The chain links TRBV6-5 to TRBJ1-3; 9 bases line up with TRBD1. Germline V CDR1 and CDR2: MNHEY, SVGAGI. The CDR3 is 15 amino acids. Trimming removed 8 bases from V and 4 bases from J; junction bases left unmatched: 9. CDR3 protein: CASGLSGTGGNTIYF. The CDR3 coding sequence is TGTGCCAGCGGCCTTTCCGGGACAGGGGGAAACACCATATATTTT.

This clonotype was seen repeatedly, ten times or more. The gene calls are TRBV24-1 and TRBJ2-3; TRBD1 matches 7 bases. The germline V gene has CDR1 KGHDR and CDR2 SFDVKD. This CDR3 contains 20 residues. Trimming took 7 bases from V and 2 from J; bases not matched to a gene: 23. The chain's CDR3 is CATSVPPLREGAHTTDTQYF. CDR3 sequence (DNA): TGTGCCACCAGCGTACCCCCCCTGCGCGAGGGGGCCCATACCACAGATACGCAGTATTTT.

The chain couples TRBV29-1 to TRBJ2-3, with TRBD2 matching over 12 bases. Looked up from germline, CDR1 is SQVTM and CDR2 is ANQGSEA. There are 15 residues in the CDR3. V was pared by 6 bases and J by 4 bases, with 8 bases of the junction left unmatched. As DNA, the CDR3 is TGCAGCGTACAACGGACTAGCGGGATGTCAGATACGCAGTATTTT. Amino acids: CSVQRTSGMSDTQYF.

This clonotype was recorded at least ten times. J is TRBJ2-1 and V is TRBV10-2; no firm D call. Trimming cost V 6 bases and J 7 bases, with 16 bases left between them. Germline CDR1 WSHSY, CDR2 SAAADI. The CDR3 has 14 amino acids. CDR3 sequence reads: CASSGSEGLNEQFF. CDR3 sequence (DNA): TGCGCCAGCAGCGGGTCTGAAGGGCTGAATGAGCAGTTCTTC.

V gene TRBV6-1 combines with J gene TRBJ2-7; D uncertain. This CDR3 contains 14 residues. Trimming removed 1 base at V and 0 bases at J, with 7 bases between. The V gene's germline CDR1 is MNHNS and CDR2 SASEGT. Written as DNA, the CDR3 is TGTGCCAGCAGTGAAGGTTGGGTCTCCTACGAGCAGTACTTC. This gives the protein CASSEGWVSYEQYF.

This clonotype came up many times. This chain uses TRBV20-1 with TRBJ2-7; 11 bases fit TRBD2. CDR1 and CDR2 (germline): DFQATT, SNEGSKA (reference sequence). CDR3 length: 13 amino acids. The J segment lost 7 bases and the V segment lost 8 bases, leaving 10 bases of the junction unmatched. The CDR3 DNA is TGCAGTCATATAGCGGGAGGGCCGATGGAGCAGTACTTC. Translated: CSHIAGGPMEQYF.

V gene TRBV4-2 combines with J gene TRBJ2-1, with TRBD2 matching over 7 bases. The J segment lost 0 bases and the V segment lost 4 bases, leaving 3 bases of the junction unmatched. Germline CDR1 and CDR2: LGHNA and YNFKEQ. The CDR3 consists of 15 residues. The CDR3 DNA sequence: TGTGCCAGCAGCCGCAGCGGGAACTCCTACAATGAGCAGTTCTTC. Translated: CASSRSGNSYNEQFF.

This clonotype occurred a few times. This chain uses TRBV29-1 with TRBJ2-1; 10 bases are a match to TRBD2. With V trimmed by 0 bases and J by 6 bases, 8 bases remained unmatched. The CDR3 runs to 16 residues. From germline, CDR1 is SQVTM and CDR2 ANQGSEA. CDR3 DNA sequence: TGCAGCGTTGAAGATCAACTAGCGGGGACCTTCAATGAGCAGTTCTTC. Protein sequence: CSVEDQLAGTFNEQFF.

V gene TRBV9 combines with J gene TRBJ2-3; 10 bases align to TRBD2. The V gene's germline CDR1 is SGDLS and CDR2 YYNGEE. Germline trimming cut 4 bases from V and 5 bases from J; bases unmatched to any gene: 13. This CDR3 region has 17 residues. CDR3 coding DNA: TGTGCCAGCAGCCCGAGTGGATTAGCGGGAGGTGGAGATACGCAGTATTTT. Protein sequence: CASSPSGLAGGGDTQYF.

This clonotype was seen more than once but under ten times. The chain joins TRBV18 to TRBJ1-1; perhaps TRBD1 as D (5 bases). V lost 2 bases and J 0 bases, leaving 13 bases between the germline ends. This CDR3 region has 16 residues. Germline assignment: CDR1 KGHSH and CDR2 LQKENI. CDR3 region: CASSPAGPGMNTEAFF. Here the CDR3 DNA reads TGTGCCAGCTCACCAGCGGGGCCCGGAATGAACACTGAAGCTTTCTTT.

The sample holds a few counts of this clonotype. This chain connects TRBV12-3 or TRBV12-4 to TRBJ2-3; the D gene is possibly TRBD1 (5 bases). V lost 6 bases and J lost 2, with 15 bases in between. The CDR3 runs 15 residues. The DNA for the CDR3 is TGTGCCAGCAGGGTCAGGGATCACCCCACAGATACGCAGTATTTT. Encoded protein: CASRVRDHPTDTQYF.

The chain is built from TRBV7-3 and TRBJ2-1; 7 positions match TRBD1. The J segment lost 2 bases and the V segment lost 5 bases, leaving 6 bases of the junction unmatched. The CDR3 consists of 15 residues. From germline, CDR1 is SGHTA and CDR2 FQGTGA. The CDR3 protein is CASSPLGGPYNEQFF. CDR3 coding DNA: TGTGCCAGCAGCCCTCTAGGGGGCCCCTACAATGAGCAGTTCTTC.

This clonotype was observed at least ten times. The V gene is TRBV4-1, the J gene TRBJ2-2; TRBD2 is a possible D gene (6 bases). V dropped 4 bases and J dropped 4 bases, with 16 bases sitting between them. Germline values: CDR1 MGHRA, CDR2 YSYEKL. The CDR3 sequence is 16 residues long. The CDR3 sequence: CASSPRLDSSTGELFF. The CDR3 bases are TGCGCCAGCAGCCCCCGACTAGATTCTAGCACCGGGGAGCTGTTTTTT.

This clonotype was seen at least ten times. The rearrangement links TRBV18 to TRBJ2-5; 9 bases align to TRBD1. There are 17 residues in the CDR3. Trimming took 2 bases from V and 5 from J; bases not matched to a gene: 12. Germline V gene sequence: CDR1 KGHSH, CDR2 LQKENI. This chain's CDR3 is CASSPIAGTGYSETQYF. DNA of the CDR3: TGTGCCAGCTCACCAATAGCTGGGACAGGGTATTCGGAGACCCAGTACTTC. Full variable domain (rest looked up from reference TRBV18 and TRBJ2-5): NAGVMQNPRHLVRRRGQEARLRCSPMKGHSHVYWYRQLPEEGLKFMVYLQKENIIDESGMPKERFSAEFPKEGPSILRIQQVVRGDSAAYFCASSPIAGTGYSETQYFGPGTRLLVL.

The chain joins TRBV29-1 to TRBJ2-5, with D possibly being TRBD1 (6 bases). The length of the CDR3 is 13 residues. V gave up 5 bases and J gave up 1 base, with 11 bases separating them. CDR1 and CDR2 (germline): SQVTM, ANQGSEA. CDR3 amino acids: CSVTGTFQETQYF. The CDR3 DNA reads as TGCAGCGTTACAGGGACCTTCCAAGAGACCCAGTACTTC.

This clonotype was seen a handful of times. The chain recombines TRBV4-3 with TRBJ2-2; D ambiguous. The V end lost 1 base, the J end lost 7 bases, and 13 bases lay between the germline ends. Germline values: CDR1 LGHNA, CDR2 YSLEER. This CDR3 has 15 residues. This CDR3 reads CASSQGLRMIGELFF. The CDR3 DNA sequence: TGCGCCAGCAGCCAAGGCTTGAGGATGATCGGGGAGCTGTTTTTT.

The DNA of the CDR3 is TGTGCCAGCAGTGTCTCGGCCGGACCAACTAATGAAAAACTGTTTTTT. It is translated as CASSVSAGPTNEKLFF. The chain couples TRBV6-1 to TRBJ1-4; D is uncertain. This CDR3 spans 16 amino acids. V dropped 4 bases and J dropped 0 bases, with 12 bases sitting between them. From germline, CDR1 is MNHNS and CDR2 SASEGT.

There are a few counts of this clonotype. This chain links TRBV30 with TRBJ1-1, with D unresolved. Germline CDR1 and CDR2: GTSNPN and SVGIG (reference sequence). CDR3 length equals 16 residues. Between the trimmed V and J ends, which lost 0 bases and 1 base, there was a span of 15 bases. CDR3 amino acids: CAWSVVWGQPNTEAFF. The DNA for the CDR3 is TGTGCCTGGAGTGTAGTCTGGGGTCAGCCGAACACTGAAGCTTTCTTT.

There are many counts of this clonotype. The rearrangement links TRBV7-2 to TRBJ2-1; D is ambiguous. V was pared by 5 bases and J by 8 bases, with 16 bases between. In germline, CDR1 is SGHTA, CDR2 FQGNSA. The CDR3 has 14 residues. In DNA, the CDR3 is TGTGCCAGCAGCCTTGACTCTAGATCCGATGAGCAGTTCTTC. It encodes CASSLDSRSDEQFF. The whole variable domain, filled in from reference TRBV7-2 and TRBJ2-1, reads GAGVSQSPSNKVTEKGKDVELRCDPISGHTALYWYRQSLGQGLEFLIYFQGNSAPDKSGLPSDRFSAERTGGSVSTLTIQRTQQEDSAVYLCASSLDSRSDEQFFGPGTRLTVL.

With respect to this clonotype: A read error is likely, as this CDR3 ends without the conserved phenylalanine or tryptophan. V usage is TRBV7-2 and J usage is TRBJ2-1; TRBD2 might be the D (6 bases). This CDR3 region has 16 residues. The ends were cut back, 0 bases at V and 2 bases at J, with 11 bases in the middle. Looked up from germline, CDR1 is SGHTA and CDR2 is FQGNSA. The chain's CDR3 is CASSLAASATYNEQFS. The CDR3 DNA follows: TGTGCCAGCAGCTTAGCCGCTAGCGCAACCTACAATGAGCAGTTCTCC.

V usage is TRBV20-1 and J usage is TRBJ2-7; the D is unclear. Trimming pared 1 base from V and 5 bases from J, leaving 12 bases between. This CDR3 is 13 amino acids long. Germline CDR1 and CDR2: DFQATT and SNEGSKA (reference sequence). The CDR3: CSARGPNPHEQYF. As DNA, the CDR3 is TGCAGTGCTAGAGGCCCAAATCCCCACGAGCAGTACTTC.

The chain joins TRBV20-1 to TRBJ2-7, with no clear D. With 0 bases removed from V and 4 bases from J, the gap between germline ends came to 7 bases. In germline, CDR1 is DFQATT, CDR2 SNEGSKA (reference sequence). CDR3 length equals 12 residues. CDR3 coding DNA: TGCAGTGCTAGAGATATGCGTTACGAGCAGTACTTC. Protein: CSARDMRYEQYF.

This clonotype was detected many times. The CDR3 DNA sequence: TGCGCCAGCAGCCCCTTTAGCGGGAGTTTTCCCAATGAGCAGTTCTTC. This sequence encodes CASSPFSGSFPNEQFF. The genes are TRBV4-1 and TRBJ2-1, with 9 bases identical to TRBD2. With V trimmed by 4 bases and J by 6 bases, 10 bases remained unmatched. The V gene's germline CDR1 is MGHRA and CDR2 YSYEKL. The CDR3 length is 16 residues.

This clonotype turned up a few times. This chain connects TRBV20-1 to TRBJ2-1; D gene uncertain. With 5 bases removed from V and 6 bases from J, the gap between germline ends came to 17 bases. The CDR3 spans 14 residues. CDR1 and CDR2 (germline): DFQATT, SNEGSKA (reference sequence). CDR3 protein: CSAAPPASSNEQFF. In DNA, the CDR3 is TGCAGTGCTGCACCCCCTGCTAGTTCCAATGAGCAGTTCTTC.

This clonotype has a handful of counts. As DNA, the CDR3 is TGTGCCAGCAGTCCACACCTAGCGGGGCAAGAGACCCAGTACTTC. This codes for CASSPHLAGQETQYF. The V gene is TRBV28, the J gene TRBJ2-5, with 9 bases identical to TRBD2. The CDR3 is 15 amino acids. V dropped 5 bases and J dropped 2; count of bases not matched to a gene: 6. Germline lookup yields CDR1 MDHEN and CDR2 SYDVKM.